The 5 T cell receptor beta chains in this list originate from one sample, sequenced in a study of blood T cells in healthy people across ages. For the second PCR, which ran for roughly 7 to 11 cycles, a sample-barcoded 5' primer and a J-beta primer mix were used. TCRdb redid the calling of the 5' RACE reads with MiXCR, one entry per CDR3 protein. This sample has about 590,000 distinct CDR3 sequences; about 30% occur once, and the top ten carry 15% to 17%. The sample was blood. These receptors were taken from a woman of 80 years or more in good health.

This clonotype appeared many times. The genes are TRBV30 and TRBJ1-4; weak D call: TRBD1 (6 bases). This CDR3 comprises 15 residues. Between the trimmed V and J ends, which lost 0 bases and 2 bases, there was a span of 10 bases. Germline lookup yields CDR1 GTSNPN and CDR2 SVGIG (reference sequence). The CDR3 DNA follows: TGTGCCTGGAGTGTGACAGGTCTGACTAATGAAAAACTGTTTTTT. Its protein is CAWSVTGLTNEKLFF.

This clonotype was counted many times. The chain uses TRBV20-1 and TRBJ1-2; TRBD1 matches 8 bases. V shed 6 bases, J shed 0 bases, and the junction held 6 bases outside the gene matches. This CDR3 contains 14 residues. Germline V CDR1 and CDR2: DFQATT, SNEGSKA (reference sequence). CDR3 nucleotide sequence: TGCAGTGCCCTCCAGGGGGCCACTAACTATGGCTACACCTTC. Encoded protein: CSALQGATNYGYTF.

The chain has TRBV20-1 and TRBJ1-4; perhaps TRBD1 as D (6 bases). Germline V lookup: CDR1 DFQATT, CDR2 SNEGSKA (reference sequence). V was clipped by 1 base and J by 8 bases, with 8 bases between them. The CDR3 spans 12 residues. The CDR3: CSARGRGEKLFF. For the CDR3, the DNA is TGCAGTGCTAGAGGCAGGGGAGAAAAACTGTTTTTT.

This clonotype was detected ten times or more. The chain joins TRBV20-1 to TRBJ2-5, with 8 bases matching TRBD2. The V and J ends lost 3 bases and 2 bases, in that order; junction bases with no gene match: 8. The CDR3 sequence is 15 residues long. CDR1 DFQATT and CDR2 SNEGSKA come from the germline V gene (reference sequence). CDR3 region: CSASRDSGTQETQYF. CDR3 coding DNA: TGCAGTGCTAGTCGGGATAGCGGGACGCAAGAGACCCAGTACTTC.

Notes on this clonotype: Compared with germline, one end of the junction differs, possibly owing to a read error. V usage is TRBV20-1 and J usage is TRBJ2-7; D unresolved. The CDR3 runs to 15 residues. CDR1 and CDR2 from the germline V gene are DFQATT and SNEGSKA (reference sequence). The CDR3: CSARPLEGSYNERYF. CDR3 DNA: TGCAGTGCTAGACCCCTTGAAGGGTCGTACAATGAGCGGTACTTC.